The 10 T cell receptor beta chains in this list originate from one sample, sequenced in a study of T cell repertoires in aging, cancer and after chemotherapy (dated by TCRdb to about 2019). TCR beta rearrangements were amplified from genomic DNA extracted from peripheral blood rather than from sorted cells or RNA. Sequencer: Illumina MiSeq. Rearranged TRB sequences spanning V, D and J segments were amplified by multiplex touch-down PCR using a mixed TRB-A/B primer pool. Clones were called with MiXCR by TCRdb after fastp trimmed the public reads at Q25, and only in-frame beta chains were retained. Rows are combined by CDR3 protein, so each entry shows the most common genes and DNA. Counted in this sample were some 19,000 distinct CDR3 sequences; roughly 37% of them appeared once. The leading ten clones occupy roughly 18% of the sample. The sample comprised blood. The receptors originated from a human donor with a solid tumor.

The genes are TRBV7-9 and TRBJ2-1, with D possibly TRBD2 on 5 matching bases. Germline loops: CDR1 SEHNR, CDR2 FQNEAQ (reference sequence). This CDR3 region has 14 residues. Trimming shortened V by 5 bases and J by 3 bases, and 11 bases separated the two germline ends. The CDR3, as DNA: TGTGCCAGCAGCCGGGGTGGTTACTACAATGAGCAGTTCTTC. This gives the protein CASSRGGYYNEQFF.

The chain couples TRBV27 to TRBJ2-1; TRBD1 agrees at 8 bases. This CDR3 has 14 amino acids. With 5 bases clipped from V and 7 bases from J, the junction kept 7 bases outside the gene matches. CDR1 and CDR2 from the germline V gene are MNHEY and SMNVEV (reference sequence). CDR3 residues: CASSTDRAVNEQFF. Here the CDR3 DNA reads TGTGCCAGCAGTACGGACAGGGCAGTGAATGAGCAGTTCTTC.

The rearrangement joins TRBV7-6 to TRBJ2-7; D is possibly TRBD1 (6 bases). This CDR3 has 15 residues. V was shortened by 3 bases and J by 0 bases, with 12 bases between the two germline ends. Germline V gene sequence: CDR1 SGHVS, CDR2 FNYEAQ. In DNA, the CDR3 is TGTGCCAGCAGCTTCACGCAGGGGAACTCCTACGAGCAGTACTTC. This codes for CASSFTQGNSYEQYF.

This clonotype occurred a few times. In nucleotides, the CDR3 is TGTGCCAGTAGTATAGAACTTGTGGACTACATGGGGACAGATACGCAGTATTTT. Its protein product is CASSIELVDYMGTDTQYF. The chain is built from TRBV19 and TRBJ2-3, with D perhaps TRBD2 (6 bases). This CDR3 contains 18 residues. Germline CDR1 reads LNHDA; CDR2 reads SQIVND (reference sequence). V lost 0 bases to trimming and J lost 3 bases, with 19 bases between them.

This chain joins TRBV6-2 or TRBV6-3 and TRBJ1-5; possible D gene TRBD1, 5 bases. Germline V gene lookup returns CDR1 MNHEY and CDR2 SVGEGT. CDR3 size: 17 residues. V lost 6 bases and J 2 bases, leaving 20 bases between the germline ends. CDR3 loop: CASSPRRGREGNQPQHF. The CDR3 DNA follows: TGTGCCAGCAGCCCGCGACGGGGACGGGAGGGCAATCAGCCCCAGCATTTT.

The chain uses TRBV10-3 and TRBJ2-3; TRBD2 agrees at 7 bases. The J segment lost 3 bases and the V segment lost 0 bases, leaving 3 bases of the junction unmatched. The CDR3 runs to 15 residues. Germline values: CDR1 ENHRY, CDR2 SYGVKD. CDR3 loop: CAISESGGGTDTQYF. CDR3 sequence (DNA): TGTGCCATCAGTGAGTCCGGGGGAGGGACAGATACGCAGTATTTT.

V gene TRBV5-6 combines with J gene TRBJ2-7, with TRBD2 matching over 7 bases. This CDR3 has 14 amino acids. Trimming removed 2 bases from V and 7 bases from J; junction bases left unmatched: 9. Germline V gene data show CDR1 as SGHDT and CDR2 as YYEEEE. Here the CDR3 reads CASSFGLAVREQYF. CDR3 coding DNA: TGTGCCAGCAGCTTCGGGCTAGCGGTGCGGGAGCAGTACTTC.

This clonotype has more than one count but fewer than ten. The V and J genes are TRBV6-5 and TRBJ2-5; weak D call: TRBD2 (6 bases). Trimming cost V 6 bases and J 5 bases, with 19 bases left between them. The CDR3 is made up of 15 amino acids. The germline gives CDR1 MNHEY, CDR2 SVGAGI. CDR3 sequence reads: CASSLTSTWRETQYF. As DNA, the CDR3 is TGTGCCAGCAGCCTAACTAGCACTTGGAGGGAGACCCAGTACTTC.

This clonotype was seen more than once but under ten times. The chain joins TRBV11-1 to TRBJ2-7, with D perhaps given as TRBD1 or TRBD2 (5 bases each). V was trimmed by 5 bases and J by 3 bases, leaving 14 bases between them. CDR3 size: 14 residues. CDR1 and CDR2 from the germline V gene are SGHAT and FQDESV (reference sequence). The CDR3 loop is CASSHRDRVYEQYF. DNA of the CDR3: TGTGCCAGCAGCCACCGGGACCGGGTCTACGAGCAGTACTTC.

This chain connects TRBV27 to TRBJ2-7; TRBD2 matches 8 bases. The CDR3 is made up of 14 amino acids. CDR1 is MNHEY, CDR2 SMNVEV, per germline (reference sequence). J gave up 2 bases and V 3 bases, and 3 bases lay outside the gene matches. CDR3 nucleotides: TGTGCCAGCAGTTTCACTAGCGGAACCTACGAGCAGTACTTC. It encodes CASSFTSGTYEQYF.